What follows describes a single TCR beta chain. Its antigen is unknown. This entry belongs to a study of early T cells in non-severe SARS-CoV-2 infection. Study in general: Sequencing of unsorted whole blood was done on bulk RNA, leaving chains unpaired.

Whole-study findings and limits: Reliance on VDJdb matching favored anti-spike CD8 responses; private and CD4 specificities were missed.

cDNA molecules, individually, were tagged with unique molecular identifiers. TCRdb analysed the 5' RACE reads with MiXCR anew, one entry per CDR3 protein. The repertoire includes fewer than 35,000 distinct CDR3 sequences, less than 4.5% of them detected once, and over 10% sits in the top ten. This CDR3 has 18 amino acids. V shed 0 bases and J 4 bases; nucleotides not matched to a gene: 13. Germline values: CDR1 LGHNA, CDR2 YNFKEQ. The J gene is TRBJ1-1, the V gene TRBV4-2, with 8 positions matching TRBD1. The sequence derives from an adult who was a healthcare worker with PCR-confirmed SARS-CoV-2 infection or an uninfected control (not recorded which). Sequencing was carried out using whole blood. The CDR3 spells CASSQDLPTGDRVTEAFF. The CDR3, as DNA: TGTGCCAGCAGCCAAGATCTCCCGACAGGGGATCGAGTCACTGAAGCTTTCTTT.